The 25 T cell receptor beta chains below come from one sample, sequenced in a study of blood T cell repertoires in COVID-19. The protocol was immunoSEQ multiplex PCR, while the TCRdb copy is restricted to in-frame clones and leaves out a portion. The sample lists about 160,000 clones, around 93% seen once, with approximately 5% in the top ten. The sequenced sample consisted of peripheral blood. The receptors derive from a man aged 30-40 years with COVID-19, enrolled during active disease.

The chain joins TRBV3-1 (or the pseudogene TRBV3-2) to TRBJ2-5; D not certain. This CDR3 comprises 14 residues. Trimming shortened V by 0 bases and J by 2 bases, and 7 bases separated the two germline ends. CDR1 and CDR2 from the germline V gene are LGHDT and YNNKEL (reference sequence). CDR3 DNA sequence: TGTGCCAGCAGCCAAGAATGGCAACAAGAGACCCAGTACTTC. Its protein product is CASSQEWQQETQYF.

On this clone itself: This specimen includes other DNA sequences encoding the same CDR3. The gene calls are TRBV24-1 and TRBJ1-5; TRBD1 matches at 7 bases. The length of the CDR3 is 16 residues. Germline lookup yields CDR1 KGHDR and CDR2 SFDVKD. With 0 bases clipped from V and 1 base from J, the junction kept 2 bases outside the gene matches. The CDR3 coding sequence is TGTGCCACCAGTGATTTGAAGGGGGCCAGCAATCAGCCCCAGCATTTT. It yields the protein CATSDLKGASNQPQHF.

The CDR3 region is CASSHNGQGDYNEQFF. CDR3 in DNA: TGCGCCAGCAGCCATAACGGACAGGGGGACTACAATGAGCAGTTCTTC. J is TRBJ2-1 and V is TRBV4-3; the match to TRBD1 covers 10 bases. The V segment lost 3 bases and the J segment 3 bases; nucleotides outside the gene matches: 5. The germline V gene has CDR1 LGHNA and CDR2 YSLEER. CDR3 length equals 16 residues.

V and J are TRBV5-6 and TRBJ2-5; 7 nucleotides match TRBD2. The V gene end was trimmed by 4 bases and the J gene end by 2 bases; junction bases not matched to a gene: 17. CDR1 and CDR2 from the germline V gene are SGHDT and YYEEEE. The CDR3 is 18 amino acids. The CDR3 sequence: CASSPHSGPTIAQETQYF. CDR3 coding DNA: TGTGCCAGCAGCCCACATAGCGGGCCTACCATCGCACAAGAGACCCAGTACTTC. Using reference TRBV5-6 and TRBJ2-5 for the parts outside the CDR3, the full variable domain is DAGVTQSPTHLIKTRGQQVTLRCSPKSGHDTVSWYQQALGQGPQFIFQYYEEEERQRGNFPDRFSGHQFPNYSSELNVNALLLGDSALYLCASSPHSGPTIAQETQYFGPGTRLLVL.

The chain is built from TRBV6-5 and TRBJ2-7; 14 bases line up with TRBD2. The CDR3 consists of 14 residues. Germline values: CDR1 MNHEY, CDR2 SVGAGI. The junction had 4 bases not matched to a gene; V was cut back by 6 bases and J by 6 bases. Written as DNA, the CDR3 is TGTGCCAGCAGAGGACTAGCGGGGGGATCCGAGCAGTACTTC. It codes for CASRGLAGGSEQYF.

The chain employs TRBV5-1 and TRBJ2-1; no clear D. V gave up 5 bases and J gave up 5 bases, with 14 bases separating them. Germline V gene lookup returns CDR1 SGHRS and CDR2 YFSETQ. This CDR3 contains 14 residues. Here the CDR3 DNA reads TGCGCCAGCAGACCGGTGGTTGAGAACAATGAGCAGTTCTTC. Translated: CASRPVVENNEQFF.

This clone was recorded only once. The rearrangement uses TRBV7-9 and TRBJ1-2; 7 nucleotides line up with TRBD1. This CDR3 comprises 15 residues. Germline CDR1 and CDR2: SEHNR and FQNEAQ (reference sequence). V dropped 5 bases and J dropped 2; count of bases not matched to a gene: 8. The CDR3 region has the DNA TGTGCCAGCAGCACCTTGACAGGGACGAACTATGGCTACACCTTC. It is translated as CASSTLTGTNYGYTF.

This clone was counted a single time. This chain joins TRBV7-2 and TRBJ2-1, with a weak D call TRBD2 (6 bases). V lost 5 bases, J lost 8 bases, and 31 bases lay in between. CDR3 length: 19 residues. Germline V CDR1 and CDR2: SGHTA, FQGNSA. CDR3 loop: CASSTRDSLASGVQDEQFF. The CDR3 region has the DNA TGTGCCAGCAGCACCCGGGACTCCCTAGCCAGCGGCGTTCAAGATGAGCAGTTCTTC.

The chain carries TRBV7-3 and TRBJ1-6, with 7 bases that match TRBD1. CDR1 and CDR2 (germline): SGHTA, FQGTGA. The CDR3 runs 14 residues. The V segment lost 5 bases and the J segment 7 bases; nucleotides outside the gene matches: 5. The CDR3 protein is CASSRGQTNSPLHF. The CDR3 nucleotides read TGTGCCAGCAGCCGGGGACAGACCAATTCACCCCTCCACTTT.

J is TRBJ2-3 and V is TRBV19; D possibly corresponds to TRBD2 (7 bases). The CDR3 totals 17 residues. Germline V gene lookup returns CDR1 LNHDA and CDR2 SQIVND (reference sequence). V lost 3 bases, J lost 4 bases, and 20 bases lay in between. DNA of the CDR3: TGTGCCAGTAGTATGAGGAGTGGGGGGGCCTTATCAGATACGCAGTATTTT. As protein: CASSMRSGGALSDTQYF.

This rearrangement joins TRBV19 to TRBJ2-1; 9 positions match TRBD1. V trimming: 3 bases; J trimming: 5 bases; junction bases outside the gene matches: 11. There are 17 residues in the CDR3. CDR1 LNHDA and CDR2 SQIVND come from the germline V gene (reference sequence). This CDR3 reads CASSIHVGTGFDNEQFF. CDR3 in DNA: TGTGCCAGTAGTATCCACGTGGGGACAGGGTTCGACAATGAGCAGTTCTTC.

The rearrangement uses TRBV28 and TRBJ1-2; D is undetermined. V lost 8 bases and J lost 6, with 19 bases in between. The CDR3 sequence is 14 residues long. The germline CDR1 and CDR2 sequences are MDHEN and SYDVKM. The CDR3 DNA reads TGTGCCAGCTTTTCCCGAGCGGAGGGCAATGGCTACACCTTC. This translates into CASFSRAEGNGYTF.

V and J are TRBV10-3 and TRBJ2-7; 9 bases match TRBD1. CDR1 and CDR2 from the germline V gene are ENHRY and SYGVKD. The CDR3 runs 13 residues. After removal of 7 bases from V and 1 base from J, the junction contained 2 bases not matched to a gene. DNA for the CDR3: TGTGCCATCACCGGGACAGGGTCCTACGAGCAGTACTTC. Protein product: CAITGTGSYEQYF.

V is TRBV29-1 and J is TRBJ2-5; maybe TRBD2 (5 bases). This CDR3 contains 14 residues. The germline CDR1 and CDR2 sequences are SQVTM and ANQGSEA. Trimming left V 8 bases short and J 5 bases short, with 21 bases between. This CDR3 reads CSFRRGPGVETQYF. The CDR3 DNA reads TGCAGCTTCCGACGGGGTCCCGGGGTGGAGACCCAGTACTTC.

The CDR3 reads CASSLTGDTEAFF. The CDR3 region has the DNA TGTGCCAGTAGTTTGACAGGGGACACTGAAGCTTTCTTT. This chain connects TRBV19 to TRBJ1-1, with 8 bases aligning to TRBD1. CDR1 and CDR2 (germline): LNHDA, SQIVND (reference sequence). Losses at the gene ends were 5 bases for V and 3 bases for J; bases not matched to a gene: 2. CDR3 size: 13 residues.

The chain employs TRBV6-1 and TRBJ2-3, with D perhaps matching TRBD2 (6 bases). The CDR3 length is 16 residues. In germline, CDR1 is MNHNS, CDR2 SASEGT. V was shortened by 4 bases and J by 4 bases, with 18 bases between the two germline ends. This CDR3 is CASSGGTSSRPDTQYF. CDR3 nucleotides: TGTGCCAGCAGTGGAGGGACTTCCTCAAGGCCAGATACGCAGTATTTT.

The chain employs TRBV11-2 and TRBJ1-1; maybe TRBD1 (5 bases). CDR3 size: 12 residues. Deletions cut 5 bases from V and 7 bases from J, with 11 bases between. Germline V gene data show CDR1 as SGHAT and CDR2 as FQNNGV. This chain's CDR3 is CASSTWGGEAFF. The CDR3 nucleotides read TGTGCCAGCAGCACCTGGGGGGGTGAAGCTTTCTTT.

CDR3 DNA sequence: TGTGCCAGCAGCCAAGATTATCGGCGGACTAGCGGGACCACCACAGATACGCAGTATTTT. Translating it yields CASSQDYRRTSGTTTDTQYF. The rearrangement links TRBV4-2 to TRBJ2-3; 12 nucleotides agree with TRBD2. The CDR3 is 20 residues long. V lost 0 bases, J lost 2 bases, and 12 bases stayed unmatched. In germline, CDR1 is LGHNA, CDR2 YNFKEQ.

As for this clone: Other DNA variants within this sample encode the same CDR3. This rearrangement joins TRBV5-1 to TRBJ1-2; 7 bases fit TRBD1. The CDR3 is 14 residues long. Germline V CDR1 and CDR2: SGHRS, YFSETQ. V lost 4 bases, J lost 2 bases, and 5 bases stayed unmatched. The CDR3 sequence: CASSPTTGNYGYTF. The CDR3, as DNA: TGCGCCAGCAGCCCGACGACAGGGAACTATGGCTACACCTTC. The full variable domain, rest sourced from reference TRBV5-1 and TRBJ1-2, is KAGVTQTPRYLIKTRGQQVTLSCSPISGHRSVSWYQQTPGQGLQFLFEYFSETQRNKGNFPGRFSGRQFSNSRSEMNVSTLELGDSALYLCASSPTTGNYGYTFGSGTRLTVV.

This chain uses TRBV18 with TRBJ1-5; the D gene is possibly TRBD1 (5 bases). V was cut by 1 base and J by 0 bases, with 7 bases left in between. The V gene's germline CDR1 is KGHSH and CDR2 LQKENI. This CDR3 region has 15 residues. The CDR3, as DNA: TGTGCCAGCTCACCACGCGACAGTAGCAATCAGCCCCAGCATTTT. It codes for CASSPRDSSNQPQHF. Full variable domain (rest looked up from reference TRBV18 and TRBJ1-5): NAGVMQNPRHLVRRRGQEARLRCSPMKGHSHVYWYRQLPEEGLKFMVYLQKENIIDESGMPKERFSAEFPKEGPSILRIQQVVRGDSAAYFCASSPRDSSNQPQHFGDGTRLSIL.

This chain links TRBV10-2 with TRBJ2-3; 10 bases fit TRBD2. Unmatched junction bases numbered 10, after V lost 5 bases and J lost 5 bases. Germline CDR1 and CDR2: WSHSY and SAAADI. CDR3 length: 16 residues. The CDR3 bases are TGCGCCAGCAGTTGGGGGCTAGCGGGAGAAGGAGATACGCAGTATTTT. It translates to CASSWGLAGEGDTQYF.

This chain connects TRBV4-3 to TRBJ2-2; D remains unclear. The CDR3 has 15 residues. V lost 0 bases and J lost 7, with 12 bases in between. Germline CDR1 reads LGHNA; CDR2 reads YSLEER. The CDR3 coding sequence is TGCGCCAGCAGCCAAGAGGCGGAATCGGACGGGGAGCTGTTTTTT. As protein: CASSQEAESDGELFF.

The chain has TRBV7-6 and TRBJ1-6; 7 nucleotides align to TRBD1. Germline CDR1 is SGHVS and CDR2 is FNYEAQ. CDR3 length equals 16 residues. V lost 1 base to trimming and J lost 7 bases; unmatched junction nucleotides: 7. CDR3 loop: CASSLDSGTVNSPLHF. For the CDR3, the DNA is TGTGCCAGCAGCTTAGATAGTGGGACAGTAAATTCACCCCTCCACTTT.

The chain carries TRBV5-4 and TRBJ2-7, with D hard to call. Germline lookup yields CDR1 SGHNT and CDR2 YYREEE (reference sequence). The V gene lost 0 bases and the J gene lost 8 bases, with 9 bases spanning the gap. The CDR3 runs to 12 residues. CDR3 protein: CASSLDSFQQYF. CDR3 sequence (DNA): TGTGCCAGCAGCTTGGACAGCTTCCAGCAGTACTTC.

The V and J genes are TRBV9 and TRBJ2-2, with D maybe TRBD2 (5 bases). Looked up from germline, CDR1 is SGDLS and CDR2 is YYNGEE. Trimming left V 5 bases short and J 5 bases short, with 19 bases between. This CDR3 comprises 16 residues. Here the CDR3 DNA reads TGTGCCAGCAGTTCCTTCGTTGCGGGCCGGACCGGGGAGCTGTTTTTT. Residues: CASSSFVAGRTGELFF.